This TCR beta chain was profiled in a study of CD8 T cells in Susac syndrome. The CDR3 has 14 amino acids. Germline V gene lookup returns CDR1 SGDLS and CDR2 YYNGEE. Trimming at V came to 4 bases and at J to 3 bases, leaving 5 bases not matched to a gene. RNA totalling about 0.5 to 1 ug underwent reverse transcription with random hexamers. By means of immunoSEQ multiplex PCR, TCR beta CDR3 spanning 54 Vbeta and 13 Jbeta underwent amplification. TCRdb used MiXCR to reprocess the immunoSEQ multiplex PCR reads, holding one entry per CDR3 protein. The table has 200,000 to 300,000 distinct CDR3 sequences, almost 97% seen once.

Material: CD4+ T cells from PBMCs. The chain joins TRBV9 to TRBJ2-5, with 8 bases fitting TRBD1. The receptor's source is a human donor with Susac syndrome. The CDR3 here is CASSKGQGEETQYF. For the CDR3, the DNA is TGTGCCAGCAGCAAAGGACAGGGTGAAGAGACCCAGTACTTC. Full variable domain (rest looked up from reference TRBV9 and TRBJ2-5): DSGVTQTPKHLITATGQRVTLRCSPRSGDLSVYWYQQSLDQGLQFLIQYYNGEERAKGNILERFSAQQFPDLHSELNLSSLELGDSALYFCASSKGQGEETQYFGPGTRLLVL.